Below, 20 T cell receptor beta chains from the same sample are listed, as sequenced in a study of PD-L1 blockade in urothelial cancer. Clones were read by immunoSEQ multiplex PCR, and TCRdb kept only the in-frame ones, dropping some. The sample records under 130,000 clones, about 85% being singletons. The sequencing used PBMCs, collected around atezolizumab (anti-PD-L1) treatment. Receptors originate from a man between 45 and 60 years old with urothelial cancer.

This chain connects TRBV25-1 to TRBJ2-3, with D perhaps matching TRBD2 (5 bases). This CDR3 region has 13 residues. Germline CDR1 and CDR2: MGHDK and SYGVNS. With 5 bases removed from V and 4 bases from J, the gap between germline ends came to 10 bases. CDR3 amino acids: CASSFGSADTQYF. The CDR3 coding sequence is TGTGCCAGCAGTTTTGGGAGCGCAGATACGCAGTATTTT.

This chain links TRBV14 with TRBJ2-7; tentative D call: TRBD2 (5 bases). Germline V gene lookup returns CDR1 SGHDN and CDR2 FVKESK. The CDR3 totals 12 residues. V was cut by 4 bases and J by 2 bases, with 6 bases left in between. The CDR3 region is CASSPGTYEQYF. The CDR3 DNA reads TGTGCCAGCAGCCCGGGGACCTACGAGCAGTACTTC.

CDR3 bases: TGTGCCAGCAGTTTGGGGACTAGCGGGTACAATGAGCAGTTCTTC. Translated, it gives CASSLGTSGYNEQFF. The chain links TRBV27 to TRBJ2-1, with 12 bases identical to TRBD2. Germline-derived CDR1 and CDR2 are MNHEY and SMNVEV (reference sequence). This CDR3 is built from 15 residues. J lost 4 bases, V lost 3 bases, and 1 base had no gene match.

This rearrangement joins TRBV19 to TRBJ1-5; D remains unclear. Trimming removed 4 bases at V and 3 bases at J, with 13 bases between. This CDR3 is 15 amino acids long. CDR1 LNHDA and CDR2 SQIVND come from the germline V gene (reference sequence). CDR3 nucleotides: TGTGCCAGTAGTACCGGGATCATAATCAATCAGCCCCAGCATTTT. The encoded protein is CASSTGIIINQPQHF.

The chain employs TRBV2 and TRBJ2-2, with a weak D call TRBD1 (5 bases). Trimming pared 3 bases from V and 2 bases from J, leaving 10 bases between. This CDR3 region has 15 residues. CDR1 is SNHLY, CDR2 FYNNEI, per germline. This chain's CDR3 is CASSDRAFNTGELFF. CDR3 DNA: TGTGCCAGCAGTGACAGGGCCTTTAACACCGGGGAGCTGTTTTTT. The complete variable domain, with remaining parts taken from reference TRBV2 and TRBJ2-2, reads EPEVTQTPSHQVTQMGQEVILRCVPISNHLYFYWYRQILGQKVEFLVSFYNNEISEKSEIFDDQFSVERPDGSNFTLKIRSTKLEDSAMYFCASSDRAFNTGELFFGEGSRLTVL.

This clone came up once. This sequence joins TRBV28 and TRBJ1-1; 7 nucleotides align to TRBD1. This CDR3 comprises 14 residues. Germline V lookup: CDR1 MDHEN, CDR2 SYDVKM. The V gene end was trimmed by 10 bases and the J gene end by 0 bases; junction bases not matched to a gene: 8. CDR3 DNA sequence: TGTGCCACCCATCCGGACAGGTTGAACACTGAAGCTTTCTTT. This gives the protein CATHPDRLNTEAFF. Together with reference TRBV28 and TRBJ1-1, the CDR3 gives the full variable domain: DVKVTQSSRYLVKRTGEKVFLECVQDMDHENMFWYRQDPGLGLRLIYFSYDVKMKEKGDIPEGYSVSREKKERFSLILESASTNQTSMYLCATHPDRLNTEAFFGQGTRLTVV.

The chain couples TRBV6-5 to TRBJ2-7, with 9 bases fitting TRBD1. Per germline, CDR1 MNHEY and CDR2 SVGAGI. This CDR3 has 14 residues. Trimming cost V 6 bases and J 4 bases; bases outside gene matches: 7. CDR3 sequence (DNA): TGTGCCAGCAGAGGGGGACAGGGAGTGTACGAGCAGTACTTC. It yields the protein CASRGGQGVYEQYF.

This chain uses TRBV7-9 with TRBJ2-2; 7 bases agree with TRBD1. Per germline, CDR1 SEHNR and CDR2 FQNEAQ (reference sequence). This CDR3 has 15 residues. V lost 1 base to trimming and J lost 3 bases; unmatched junction nucleotides: 2. The DNA for the CDR3 is TGTGCCAGCAGCTTAGAGACAGGGTACACCGGGGAGCTGTTTTTT. This codes for CASSLETGYTGELFF.

About this clone itself: The same CDR3 arises from other DNA sequences in this sample as well. The chain has TRBV5-1 and TRBJ1-6, with D maybe TRBD1 (6 bases). Trimming took off 0 bases at V and 7 bases at J, with 11 bases between the two ends. CDR3 length: 15 amino acids. Germline V gene lookup returns CDR1 SGHRS and CDR2 YFSETQ. CDR3 region: CASSLGQGGNSPLHF. The CDR3 DNA reads as TGCGCCAGCAGCTTGGGGCAAGGGGGAAATTCACCCCTCCACTTT. The full variable domain, rest sourced from reference TRBV5-1 and TRBJ1-6, is KAGVTQTPRYLIKTRGQQVTLSCSPISGHRSVSWYQQTPGQGLQFLFEYFSETQRNKGNFPGRFSGRQFSNSRSEMNVSTLELGDSALYLCASSLGQGGNSPLHFGNGTRLTVT.

The chain couples TRBV18 to TRBJ2-5; D uncertain. The CDR3 has 14 residues. With 2 bases removed from V and 1 base from J, the gap between germline ends came to 8 bases. CDR1 is KGHSH and CDR2 is LQKENI in the germline V gene. The CDR3 DNA follows: TGTGCCAGCTCACCAGGTCGTAGCCAAGAGACCCAGTACTTC. This sequence encodes CASSPGRSQETQYF.

This rearrangement joins TRBV11-3 to TRBJ2-5, with a weak D call TRBD1 (5 bases). The V end lost 4 bases, the J end lost 0 bases, and 12 bases lay between the germline ends. Germline loops: CDR1 SGHNT, CDR2 YENEEA. This CDR3 spans 15 amino acids. Written as DNA, the CDR3 is TGTGCCAGCAGCTCGAGTCTGGACAACCAAGAGACCCAGTACTTC. Translation: CASSSSLDNQETQYF. The complete variable domain, with remaining parts taken from reference TRBV11-3 and TRBJ2-5, reads EAGVVQSPRYKIIEKKQPVAFWCNPISGHNTLYWYLQNLGQGPELLIRYENEEAVDDSQLPKDRFSAERLKGVDSTLKIQPAELGDSAVYLCASSSSLDNQETQYFGPGTRLLVL.

The chain has TRBV7-9 and TRBJ2-1; 8 bases fit TRBD2. Germline trimming cut 6 bases from V and 7 bases from J; bases unmatched to any gene: 11. Germline V gives CDR1 SEHNR, CDR2 FQNEAQ (reference sequence). This CDR3 is 15 amino acids long. The CDR3 coding sequence is TGTGCCAGCAGTCTCAGCGGGAGTCAGATGAATGAGCAGTTCTTC. It codes for CASSLSGSQMNEQFF.

V and J are TRBV7-9 and TRBJ1-2, with D perhaps matching TRBD1 (6 bases). CDR1 SEHNR and CDR2 FQNEAQ come from the germline V gene (reference sequence). The CDR3 has 17 amino acids. Trimming shortened V by 2 bases and J by 2 bases, and 18 bases separated the two germline ends. As DNA, the CDR3 is TGTGCCAGCAGCTTATCAAGGGGGGGGATTGCCAACTATGGCTACACCTTC. It specifies CASSLSRGGIANYGYTF.

The rearrangement uses TRBV2 and TRBJ1-1, with 7 bases that match TRBD1. This CDR3 has 17 residues. V gave up 5 bases and J gave up 1 base; unmatched junction bases: 13. Germline assignment: CDR1 SNHLY and CDR2 FYNNEI. The CDR3 sequence: CASSIQGTWRGNTEAFF. CDR3 in DNA: TGTGCCAGCAGTATACAGGGGACCTGGAGGGGGAACACTGAAGCTTTCTTT.

This chain links TRBV7-9 with TRBJ2-5, with D possibly TRBD1 on 6 matching bases. Germline assignment: CDR1 SEHNR and CDR2 FQNEAQ (reference sequence). V lost 0 bases to trimming and J lost 5 bases, with 10 bases between them. This CDR3 comprises 14 residues. The CDR3 region is CASSLAGAGETQYF. The CDR3 DNA reads TGTGCCAGCAGCTTAGCGGGGGCCGGGGAGACCCAGTACTTC.

This clone was counted only a few times. The chain employs TRBV6-5 and TRBJ2-7, with D tentatively TRBD2 (6 bases). CDR1 is MNHEY and CDR2 is SVGAGI in the germline V gene. The V end was cut by 6 bases, the J end by 6 bases, with 9 bases between. The CDR3 is made up of 11 amino acids. CDR3 in amino acids: CASSGGGEQYF. In DNA, the CDR3 is TGTGCCAGCAGCGGGGGTGGCGAGCAGTACTTC.

This clone has only a few counts. The rearrangement uses TRBV7-3 and TRBJ1-6, with D unclear. V was shortened by 2 bases and J by 9 bases, with 14 bases between the two germline ends. CDR1 is SGHTA and CDR2 is FQGTGA in the germline V gene. The length of the CDR3 is 15 residues. CDR3 region: CASSLEPGIGSPLHF. In DNA form, the CDR3 reads TGTGCCAGCAGCTTAGAGCCGGGTATAGGTTCACCCCTCCACTTT.

The chain links TRBV6-5 to TRBJ2-7, with 7 bases aligning to TRBD1. V trimming: 6 bases; J trimming: 6 bases; junction bases outside the gene matches: 14. CDR1 is MNHEY and CDR2 is SVGAGI in the germline V gene. The CDR3 has 15 residues. CDR3 bases: TGTGCCAGCAGCCGCCGCCCCGGGACAGACAGCGAGCAGTACTTC. It is translated as CASSRRPGTDSEQYF.

The chain employs TRBV9 and TRBJ2-2, with 9 positions matching TRBD2. The V and J ends lost 4 bases and 4 bases, in that order; junction bases with no gene match: 14. The CDR3 spans 18 residues. Per the germline V gene, CDR1 is SGDLS and CDR2 is YYNGEE. CDR3 loop: CASSLTPGTSLSTGELFF. The CDR3 DNA follows: TGTGCCAGCAGCCTCACCCCAGGGACTAGCCTTTCCACCGGGGAGCTGTTTTTT.

This chain joins TRBV18 and TRBJ2-5; D remains ambiguous. Germline CDR1 and CDR2: KGHSH and LQKENI. CDR3 length: 14 residues. The V and J ends lost 3 bases and 2 bases respectively, with 10 bases between them. CDR3 region: CASSPSSVQETQYF. The CDR3 DNA reads as TGTGCCAGCTCACCTTCATCAGTACAAGAGACCCAGTACTTC.